A selection of T cell receptor beta chains follows, all from one sample in a study of OX40 agonist ivuxolimab in advanced cancers. This table comes from immunoSEQ multiplex PCR, and its TCRdb copy is limited to in-frame clones, with some not included. The table records roughly 76,000 clones, 75% to 95% of them present only once. The sample was CD4+ or CD8+ T cells sorted from blood, taken in a trial of the OX40 agonist ivuxolimab. These receptors all stem from an adult with an advanced solid tumor such as melanoma, head and neck, liver or kidney cancer. Each CDR3 is given with its conserved first and last residue. The D gene is left open where the match is weak. Not all rows give a size; the values are once, few, many and, for expanded clones, a class.

.,TRBJ2-7,.,TRBV11-3,TGTGCCAGCAGCTTAGACACGAGCTCCTACGAGCAGTACTTC,CASSLDTSSYEQYF
TRBD1,TRBJ2-5,few,TRBV5-4,TGTGCCAGCAGCAAAGACAGGGGGCAGGAGACCCAGTACTTC,CASSKDRGQETQYF
.,TRBJ2-5,.,TRBV7-9,TGTGCCAGCAGCTTAGTGGGCAGGGGACAAGAGACCCAGTACTTC,CASSLVGRGQETQYF
TRBD1,TRBJ1-1,.,TRBV7-8,TGTGCCAGCAGCTTTGGACAGGGCGGGGGTGAAGCTTTCTTT,CASSFGQGGGEAFF
TRBD1,TRBJ2-3,once,TRBV6-1,TGTGCCAGCAGTGAGGGGGTAACCAGACAGGGGGCGTCGGATACGCAGTATTTT,CASSEGVTRQGASDTQYF
TRBD1,TRBJ1-1,.,TRBV19,TGTGCCAGTAGTACATCCGACAGGGTGAACACTGAAGCTTTCTTT,CASSTSDRVNTEAFF
TRBD2,TRBJ2-2,.,TRBV19,TGTGCCAGTAGTATATCCGCGGGAGGGGCCACCGGGGAGCTGTTTTTT,CASSISAGGATGELFF
.,TRBJ1-2,.,TRBV9,TGTGCCAGCAGAGGTTCGGACACAAGGAAGGGCTACACCTTC,CASRGSDTRKGYTF
TRBD2,TRBJ2-3,.,TRBV28,TGTGCCAGCAGCGTAGGCGGGGGTTTTGGAGATACGCAGTATTTT,CASSVGGGFGDTQYF
.,TRBJ1-4,.,TRBV18,TGTGCCAGCTCACCACAACCTCCTGCAACTAATGAAAAACTGTTTTTT,CASSPQPPATNEKLFF
.,TRBJ2-7,.,TRBV5-1,TGCGCCAGCAGCCCGGGGGGGACAGCCTCCTACGAGCAGTACTTC,CASSPGGTASYEQYF
.,TRBJ2-2,.,TRBV5-1,TGCGCCAGCAGCCGGACCCAGAACACCGGGGAGCTGTTTTTT,CASSRTQNTGELFF
.,TRBJ2-1,.,TRBV29-1,TGCAGCGTTGAAGACACAGGGTCTGGGTTCTTC,CSVEDTGSGFF
.,TRBJ2-2,.,TRBV4-1,TGCGCCAGCAGCCAAGGGAGGGCGAACACCGGGGAGCTGTTTTTT,CASSQGRANTGELFF
.,TRBJ2-2,.,TRBV21-1,TGTGCCAGCATCCCGGGACAGGGGGCATCGGAGCCCACCGGGGAGCTGTTTTTT,CASIPGQGASEPTGELFF
TRBD2,TRBJ2-3,.,TRBV28,TGTGCCAGCAGTACCTCGACTAGCGGGCGGACCAGGCGGACGCAGTATTTT,CASSTSTSGRTRRTQYF
.,TRBJ2-1,.,TRBV1,TGCACCAGCAGCCACCTACGGCAAGCGAGCGAGCAGTTCTTC,CTSSHLRQASEQFF
TRBD1,TRBJ1-1,.,TRBV6-6,TGTGCCAGTCACCAGAGACAGGGGATAATGAACACTGAAGCTTTCTTT,CASHQRQGIMNTEAFF
.,TRBJ2-1,.,TRBV10-3,TGTGCCAGTACGGAGAACAATGAGCAGTTCTTC,CASTENNEQFF
.,TRBJ2-7,.,TRBV30,TGTGCCTGGAGTGTCTGGCTAGCGAGGGACGAGCAGTACTTC,CAWSVWLARDEQYF
.,TRBJ2-7,once,TRBV7-4,TGTGCCACCAGCTTTGGGGATTGCCAGTACTTC,CATSFGDCQYF
TRBD1,TRBJ1-2,.,TRBV4-1,TGCGCCAGCAGCCCGGGACAGCTTGCTAACTATGGCTACACCTTC,CASSPGQLANYGYTF
.,TRBJ2-7,.,TRBV28,TGTGCCAGCAGTGGAGGGGCAGGGGTAAACTACGAGCAGTACTTC,CASSGGAGVNYEQYF
TRBD2,TRBJ2-2,.,TRBV5-4,TGTGCCAGCAGCTCGGGACTAGCGGTCTCCACCGGGGAGCTGTTTTTT,CASSSGLAVSTGELFF
.,TRBJ2-1,.,TRBV6-5,TGTGCCAGCAGTTACTCTGAAGGTAGGACGGTGCAGTTCTTC,CASSYSEGRTVQFF
.,TRBJ2-7,.,TRBV10-1,TGCGCCAGCAGCGTAATTGGGTCCCACCCCTACGAGCAGTACTTC,CASSVIGSHPYEQYF
.,TRBJ2-2,.,TRBV7-9,TGTGCCAGCAGCTCACTAGCGAACACCGGGGAGCTGTTTTTT,CASSSLANTGELFF
.,TRBJ1-1,.,TRBV4-2,TGTGCCAGCAGCCGGAAGAGGGACACTGAAGCTTTCTTT,CASSRKRDTEAFF
.,TRBJ1-5,.,TRBV5-1,TGCGCCAGCAAGCTGCTCCCAGGGGCCAATCAGCCCCAGCATTTT,CASKLLPGANQPQHF
.,TRBJ1-5,.,TRBV7-2,TGTGCCAGCAGCAGCGGTCTTTCCAATCAGCCCCAGCATTTT,CASSSGLSNQPQHF
TRBD1,TRBJ1-2,once,TRBV28,TGTGCCAGCAGCCAACGACAGGGCGGCTCTCTCTACACCTTC,CASSQRQGGSLYTF
.,TRBJ2-7,.,TRBV30,TGTGCCTGGGACCGGGACATTTCCTACGAGCAGTACTTC,CAWDRDISYEQYF
.,TRBJ2-7,once,TRBV6-1,TGTGCCAGCAGGGACGACATGGTGGAAGAGCAGTACTTC,CASRDDMVEEQYF
.,TRBJ2-7,.,TRBV18,TGTGCCAGCTCCTCCACCGCGGACGAGCAGTACTTC,CASSSTADEQYF
.,TRBJ2-7,.,TRBV6-5,TGTGCCAGCAGACCTCAGCCGGGGGTTGGCCACGAGCAGTACTTC,CASRPQPGVGHEQYF
.,TRBJ2-5,.,TRBV5-8,TGTGCCAGCAGCTTGGACGTCCAAGAGACCCAGTACTTC,CASSLDVQETQYF
.,TRBJ1-5,medium-sized,TRBV6-1,TGTGCCAGCACCTCAGGGAAACAGCCCCAGCATTTT,CASTSGKQPQHF
.,TRBJ1-1,.,TRBV11-2,TGTGCCAGCAGCCGTAGACCAAGCAACACTGAAGCTTTCTTT,CASSRRPSNTEAFF
.,TRBJ2-7,.,TRBV28,TGTGCCAGCGCCTTAGGGCTAAAACGCGAGCAGTACTTC,CASALGLKREQYF
.,TRBJ1-2,.,TRBV10-1,TGCGCCAGCAGTGAGTCCGTCGGGACTTCAACCAGTGGCTACACCTTC,CASSESVGTSTSGYTF
.,TRBJ2-5,.,TRBV9,TGTGCCAGCAGCGTACTCCAGGATAGCAATGAGGAGACCCAGTACTTC,CASSVLQDSNEETQYF
.,TRBJ2-1,.,TRBV6-5,TGTGCCAGCAGCCTACGGGGGAGCTCCTACAATGAGCAGTTCTTC,CASSLRGSSYNEQFF
.,TRBJ1-4,.,TRBV11-3,TGTGCCAGCAGCTTAGTGGATTCCGAAAAACTGTTTTTT,CASSLVDSEKLFF
TRBD1,TRBJ2-2,.,TRBV6-1,TGTGCCAGCAGTGAACAGGGGGCGAACACCGGGGAGCTGTTTTTT,CASSEQGANTGELFF